These 8 T cell receptor beta chains came from one sample sequenced in a study of beta chain features in type 1 diabetes. The authors reverse transcribed all of the isolated RNA, so sequencing captured expressed TCRB transcripts. TCRdb's copy holds only in-frame clones and misses some; the assay was immunoSEQ multiplex PCR. Here the sample spans some 200,000 clones, roughly 10% being singletons. The sample comprised central memory CD4+ T cells from blood. The receptors stem from a man aged 18 to 30 in good health.

The genes are TRBV28 and TRBJ2-7, with D possibly TRBD1 on 5 matching bases. CDR3 length equals 12 residues. Germline assignment: CDR1 MDHEN and CDR2 SYDVKM. The ends were cut back, 6 bases at V and 4 bases at J, with 10 bases in the middle. The CDR3 loop reads CASRDTFYEQYF. Written as DNA, the CDR3 is TGTGCCAGCAGGGACACCTTTTACGAGCAGTACTTC.

In its sample, this clone was seen a few times. V usage is TRBV5-1 and J usage is TRBJ2-2; a possible D gene is TRBD1 (5 bases). Germline values: CDR1 SGHRS, CDR2 YFSETQ. The CDR3 sequence is 15 residues long. V was trimmed by 8 bases and J by 6 bases, leaving 20 bases between them. The CDR3 DNA reads TGCGCCAGTTCGGCTTACAGGTCCCCTTCCGGGGAGCTGTTTTTT. It specifies CASSAYRSPSGELFF.

This clone was detected only a few times. The chain has TRBV7-2 and TRBJ2-5; possibly TRBD1 for D (5 bases). V dropped 1 base and J dropped 4 bases, with 16 bases sitting between them. The CDR3 extends over 16 amino acids. Germline-derived CDR1 and CDR2 are SGHTA and FQGNSA. CDR3: CASSLDLSQGRETQYF. The CDR3 coding sequence is TGTGCCAGCAGCTTAGATCTATCCCAGGGTAGAGAGACCCAGTACTTC.

This clone turned up a few times. The chain joins TRBV29-1 to TRBJ2-6, with 10 positions matching TRBD1. There are 15 residues in the CDR3. V lost 1 base to trimming and J lost 4 bases; unmatched junction nucleotides: 1. Germline CDR1 and CDR2: SQVTM and ANQGSEA. DNA of the CDR3: TGCAGCGTTGAAGGACAGGGGGCCGGGGCCAACGTCCTGACTTTC. Residues: CSVEGQGAGANVLTF.

The sample holds a few counts of this clone. The chain has TRBV15 and TRBJ2-7; TRBD1 is a possible D gene (5 bases). Trimming removed 0 bases from V and 5 bases from J, with 14 bases in between. CDR3 size: 15 residues. Germline CDR1 LNHNV, CDR2 YYDKDF (reference sequence). The CDR3 nucleotides read TGTGCCACCAGCAGAGATAGGAAAACAGGAGACGAGCAGTACTTC. It is translated as CATSRDRKTGDEQYF.

This clone was detected only a few times. J is TRBJ2-7 and V is TRBV7-2, with D unclear. This CDR3 has 13 amino acids. The germline V gene encodes CDR1 SGHTA and CDR2 FQGNSA. Trimming removed 5 bases from V and 3 bases from J, with 11 bases in between. This CDR3 is CASSILVLYEQYF. The CDR3 coding sequence is TGTGCCAGCAGCATACTTGTACTCTACGAGCAGTACTTC.

The rearrangement uses TRBV6-5 and TRBJ1-1; 7 bases align to TRBD1. V trimming: 2 bases; J trimming: 5 bases; junction bases outside the gene matches: 8. Germline V CDR1 and CDR2: MNHEY, SVGAGI. CDR3 length: 15 residues. The CDR3 nucleotides are TGTGCCAGCAGTTACCGTAGGCAGGGGGGAACTGAAGCTTTCTTT. Its translation: CASSYRRQGGTEAFF.

This clone was seen a handful of times. This chain uses TRBV28 with TRBJ1-2, with a weak D call TRBD1 (5 bases). CDR1 and CDR2 from the germline V gene are MDHEN and SYDVKM. The CDR3 covers 13 residues. V gave up 1 base and J gave up 8 bases, with 11 bases separating them. In nucleotides, the CDR3 is TGTGCCAGCAGTTTATCCAGGGATCGGGGCTACACCTTC. Translated: CASSLSRDRGYTF.